Below, one TCR beta chain is given with its context. The data are from a study of tumor and adjacent non-tumor tissue in lung cancer. The template was RNA from unsorted bulk tissue. This non-tumor lung sample came from over 3 cm beyond the tumor edge. This CDR3 is built from 14 residues. The germline V gene has CDR1 MNHNS and CDR2 SASEGT. With 7 bases clipped from V and 3 bases from J, the junction kept 7 bases outside the gene matches. A modified ARM-PCR protocol with three rounds of nested PCR amplified TCRbeta. Via MiXCR, TCRdb re-called the multiplex PCR reads, giving one row per CDR3 protein. The sample includes fewer than 90,000 distinct CDR3 sequences, more than 75% of them seen just once.

This chain links TRBV6-1 with TRBJ1-2; TRBD1 matches at 8 bases. The sequenced sample was distant non-tumor lung tissue. The receptor was derived from a woman between 45 and 60 years old with non-small cell lung cancer. The CDR3 here is CASNEDRVHYGYTF. CDR3 coding DNA: TGTGCCAGCAACGAGGACAGGGTACACTATGGCTACACCTTC.